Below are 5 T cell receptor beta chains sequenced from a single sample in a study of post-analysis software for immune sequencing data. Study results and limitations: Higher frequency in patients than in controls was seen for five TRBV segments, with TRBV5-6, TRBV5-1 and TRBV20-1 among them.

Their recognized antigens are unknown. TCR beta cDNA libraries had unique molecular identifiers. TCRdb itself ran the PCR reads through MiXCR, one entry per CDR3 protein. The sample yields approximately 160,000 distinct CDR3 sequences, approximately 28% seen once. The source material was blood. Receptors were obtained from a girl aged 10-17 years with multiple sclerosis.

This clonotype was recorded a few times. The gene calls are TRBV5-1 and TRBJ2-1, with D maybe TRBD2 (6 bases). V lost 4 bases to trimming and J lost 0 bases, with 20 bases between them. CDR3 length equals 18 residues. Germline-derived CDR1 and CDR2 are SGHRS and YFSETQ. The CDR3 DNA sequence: TGCGCCAGCAGCACCTACGAAATCCGGGGGAGCTCCTACAATGAGCAGTTCTTC. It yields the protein CASSTYEIRGSSYNEQFF.

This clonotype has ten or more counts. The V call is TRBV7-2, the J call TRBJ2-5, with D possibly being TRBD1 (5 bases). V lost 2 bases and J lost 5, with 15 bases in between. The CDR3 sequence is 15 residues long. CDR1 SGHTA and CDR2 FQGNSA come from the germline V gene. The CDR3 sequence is CASSLQGAEPETQYF. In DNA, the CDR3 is TGTGCCAGCAGCTTACAGGGCGCCGAGCCGGAGACCCAGTACTTC.

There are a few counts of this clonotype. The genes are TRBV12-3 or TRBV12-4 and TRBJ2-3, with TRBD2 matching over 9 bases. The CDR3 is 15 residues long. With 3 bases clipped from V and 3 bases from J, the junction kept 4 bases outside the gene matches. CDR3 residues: CASSFLAGMTDTQYF. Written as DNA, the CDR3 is TGTGCCAGCAGTTTTCTAGCGGGAATGACAGATACGCAGTATTTT.

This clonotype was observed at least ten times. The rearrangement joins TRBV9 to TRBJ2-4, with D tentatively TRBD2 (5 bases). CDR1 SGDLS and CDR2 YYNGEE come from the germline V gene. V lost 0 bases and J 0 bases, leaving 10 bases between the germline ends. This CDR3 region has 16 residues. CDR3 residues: CASSVADGLAKNIQYF. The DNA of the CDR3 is TGTGCCAGCAGCGTAGCCGATGGACTAGCCAAAAACATTCAGTACTTC. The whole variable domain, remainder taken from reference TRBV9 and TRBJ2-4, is DSGVTQTPKHLITATGQRVTLRCSPRSGDLSVYWYQQSLDQGLQFLIQYYNGEERAKGNILERFSAQQFPDLHSELNLSSLELGDSALYFCASSVADGLAKNIQYFGAGTRLSVL.

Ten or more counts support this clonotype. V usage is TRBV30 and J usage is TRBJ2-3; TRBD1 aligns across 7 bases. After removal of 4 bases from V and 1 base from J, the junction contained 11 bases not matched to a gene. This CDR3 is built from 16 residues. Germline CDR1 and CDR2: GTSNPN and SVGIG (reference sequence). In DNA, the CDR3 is TGTGCCTGGAAAGGACTCCGGGACAGCCGCACAGATACGCAGTATTTT. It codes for CAWKGLRDSRTDTQYF.